The present entry profiles one T cell receptor beta chain with its context. The target antigen is unknown. This entry belongs to a study of T cell therapy after organ transplantation. General study results and limits: In nonresponders, large pretherapy expansions changed minimally after therapy. Post-therapy reconstitution appeared to include transferred and endogenous clonotypes.

Data came from immunoSEQ multiplex PCR; TCRdb stores just in-frame clones and leaves some out. In the table there are 50,000 or so clones, about 95% of which are singletons. Germline V gene lookup returns CDR1 LGHNA and CDR2 YSLEER. V lost 0 bases to trimming and J lost 0 bases, with 4 bases between them. The CDR3 is 14 residues long. The source was CD8+ T cells from blood, collected before autologous CMV-specific T cell therapy. The chain uses TRBV4-3 and TRBJ2-3, with D uncertain. This clonotype was sampled from a human patient who had received a solid organ transplant and had CMV disease. The CDR3: CASSQEGSTDTQYF. The CDR3 DNA sequence: TGCGCCAGCAGCCAAGAGGGCAGCACAGATACGCAGTATTTT.